This T cell receptor beta chain was retrieved from a study of glioma-infiltrating T cells. This clonotype is judged hyperexpanded (1% or more). Antigen: not known. Whole-study results and caveats: Very few CDR3 sequences were shared between tissue and blood. Non-neoplastic patients had below-expected tissue-blood divergence, while all gliomas exceeded expectation.

Amplification of TCR alpha and beta CDR3 regions from RNA used iRepertoire nested multiplex PCR. TCRdb processed the multiplex PCR reads anew with MiXCR; each CDR3 protein has one entry. The profile shows around 410 distinct CDR3 sequences, 30% to 35% of them singletons. The source is a human donor with low-grade glioma or glioblastoma, undergoing nonglioma brain surgery, or in good health (not recorded which). The source material was glioma tissue, nonneoplastic brain tissue, or PBMCs (not recorded which).

CDR3 residues: CATSDWANPTAQYF. For the CDR3, the DNA is TGTGCCACCAGTGATTGGGCCAATCCGACCGCGCAGTATTTT. V gene TRBV24-1 combines with J gene TRBJ2-3; D remains ambiguous. Germline V gene lookup returns CDR1 KGHDR and CDR2 SFDVKD. This CDR3 is 14 amino acids long. Trimming stripped 2 bases from V and 10 bases from J, with 15 bases between.